This T cell receptor (beta chain) was found in a study of siplizumab effects on memory and regulatory T cells. The CDR3 runs to 17 residues. With 0 bases removed from V and 3 bases from J, the gap between germline ends came to 19 bases. Germline lookup yields CDR1 SGHKS and CDR2 YYEKEE (reference sequence). Assay: immunoSEQ multiplex PCR; the TCRdb copy retains only in-frame clones and omits some. The sample holds more than 90,000 clones, about 93% seen once. Study-wide points: The average Treg-derived proportion among mappable alloreactive CD4+ clones was 68.8% with siplizumab versus 26.9% in controls. Proliferating Tregs in siplizumab cultures were never verified as suppressive. Sequences below about 10^-5 frequency were poorly captured, limiting mapping of alloreactive clones.

About this clone itself: Its antigen remains unknown.

The chain links TRBV5-5 to TRBJ2-7, with D perhaps TRBD1 (5 bases). Sequencing was performed on non-Treg CD4+ T cells sorted from blood. The sequence was obtained from a human donor in good health. The CDR3 region is CASSLGGSTASNYEQYF. The CDR3 coding sequence is TGTGCCAGCAGCTTGGGGGGATCGACAGCGTCAAACTACGAGCAGTACTTC.